This T cell receptor beta chain was captured in a study of blood T cell repertoires in COVID-19 (TCRdb year 2020). Some background on the complete study: Collaborator samples came from the United States, Italy and Spain and covered acute and convalescent phases of COVID-19. The material from the prospective study consisted of cDNA or gDNA derived from T cells, B-cell-depleted T cells, or PBMCs. The dataset comprised deeply sampled blood TCRbeta repertoires from subjects exposed to, actively infected with, or recovered from COVID-19. The repertoires were released in a freely available public database meant as a resource for research on the immune response to SARS-CoV-2. The samples were drawn from the first 160 participants of the ongoing ImmuneRACE study and from some 1,300 subjects provided by 6 global collaborators. Sample metadata almost always included a de-identified subject ID, COVID-19 status, age in years and sex. Where HLA class I and class II types were available, the types were taken from metadata supplied by the sample provider, not from assay-based typing. General findings and caveats noted by the study authors: The amount of clinical and demographic metadata varied by source and participant and was provided uncurated.

On this clone: Its antigen is still unknown. Base qualities are not recorded, but no much larger clone differs from it by a single base.

At one collaborating source in Seattle, patients were enrolled during active infection and were followed longitudinally through the course of disease. The collaborating institutions used their own protocols to collect whole blood in K2EDTA tubes. For TCRbeta analysis, collaborator samples were shipped as frozen whole blood, as isolated PBMCs, or as DNA extracted from either sample type. TCRbeta CDR3 regions were amplified from genomic DNA using the immunoSEQ Assay, a bias-controlled multiplex PCR. In the paper's pipeline: Within the assay, amplification of reference gene primers was used to estimate how many nucleated cells each sample contained. To quantify the absolute abundance of each unique TCRbeta CDR3 rearrangement, sequence reads were collapsed and filtered. For each sample, productive Simpson clonality was calculated as the square root of Simpson's diversity index across productive rearrangements. This is the immuneACCESS table as TCRdb keeps it, with only in-frame sequences that have V and J called. A part of the clones is gone; compared with another copy, unresolved V genes explain less than half, and the rest is unexplained. D and trimming come from the DNA, and the V and J calls and clone size come from that table. The sample profile shows 150,000 to 160,000 clones; roughly four fifths of them were found once. Over 10% of the sample is in the top ten clones.

Reading the germline V gene gives CDR1 MNHEY and CDR2 SVGEGT. The CDR3 goes from the cysteine to the phenylalanine over 14 residues. Only the CDR3 portion is preserved as DNA: 42 bases, with reading frame beginning at the first base. Relative to germline, V is 2 bases shorter and J is 7 bases shorter, with 9 bases between their ends. In this chain, TRBV6-2 or TRBV6-3 is recombined with TRBJ1-6; no D segment can be confidently identified. This TCR came from a woman in her sixties or seventies with COVID-19, enrolled during active disease. Sequenced input: peripheral blood. The DNA is as follows: TGTGCCAGCAGTTACGGCTCTGTAAATTCACCCCTCCACTTT. The resulting protein is CASSYGSVNSPLHF.